Below are 7 T cell receptor beta chains sequenced from a single sample in a study of T-cell reconstitution after alpha-beta-depleted transplantation in children. Preparation of the TCRbeta library was carried out with unique molecular identifiers. TCRdb reanalysed the PCR reads using MiXCR and keeps one entry per CDR3 protein. Among 150,000 to 200,000 distinct CDR3 sequences listed, 14% to 15% were seen once. The sequenced sample was PBMCs from the stem cell graft donor, obtained from the stem cell graft. These receptors all come from a human donor who donated a stem cell graft to a child with acute lymphoblastic leukemia.

This clonotype was seen repeatedly, ten times or more. The rearrangement joins TRBV6-4 to TRBJ2-2; the D is unclear. The germline CDR1 and CDR2 sequences are MRHNA and SNTAGT. This CDR3 comprises 15 residues. V lost 6 bases and J 0 bases, leaving 11 bases between the germline ends. The CDR3 DNA sequence: TGTGCCAGCAGACAGACATCTACGAACACCGGGGAGCTGTTTTTT. Protein: CASRQTSTNTGELFF.

This clonotype was counted many times. This chain joins TRBV28 and TRBJ2-1; the D gene is possibly TRBD2 (5 bases). Germline V CDR1 and CDR2: MDHEN, SYDVKM. Trimming pared 7 bases from V and 0 bases from J, leaving 16 bases between. This CDR3 has 16 amino acids. CDR3 protein: CASNPRGRASYNEQFF. As DNA, the CDR3 is TGTGCCAGCAACCCTCGAGGGCGGGCCTCCTACAATGAGCAGTTCTTC.

In its sample, this clonotype was seen many times. J is TRBJ2-7 and V is TRBV7-8; tentatively, D is TRBD1 (6 bases). Trimming took 1 base from V and 6 from J, leaving 13 bases between them. CDR1 and CDR2 from the germline V gene are SGHVS and FQNEAQ. The CDR3 sequence is 14 residues long. CDR3 sequence: CASSLVVQGGEQYF. For the CDR3, the DNA is TGTGCCAGCAGCTTAGTAGTACAGGGCGGCGAGCAGTACTTC. Full variable domain (remainder filled in from reference TRBV7-8 and TRBJ2-7): GAGVSQSPRYKVAKRGQDVALRCDPISGHVSLFWYQQALGQGPEFLTYFQNEAQLDKSGLPSDRFFAERPEGSVSTLKIQRTQQEDSAVYLCASSLVVQGGEQYFGPGTRLTVT.

This clonotype was seen a few times. The genes are TRBV5-1 and TRBJ2-1; 12 nucleotides match TRBD2. From germline, CDR1 is SGHRS and CDR2 YFSETQ. The trim removed 3 bases at V and 0 bases at J, leaving 1 base unmatched. The CDR3 length is 16 residues. CDR3 region: CASSWTSGTSYNEQFF. As DNA, the CDR3 is TGCGCCAGCAGCTGGACTAGCGGGACCTCCTACAATGAGCAGTTCTTC.

At least ten counts were recorded for this clonotype. J is TRBJ2-7 and V is TRBV12-3 or TRBV12-4; 10 nucleotides agree with TRBD1. Trimming took 6 bases from V and 5 from J; bases not matched to a gene: 7. This CDR3 region has 14 residues. The CDR3 sequence is CASRTGTGAHEQYF. The CDR3 DNA sequence: TGTGCCAGCAGAACCGGGACAGGGGCCCACGAGCAGTACTTC.

This clonotype occurred a few times. The chain employs TRBV20-1 and TRBJ2-1; 13 bases agree with TRBD2. The CDR3 is made up of 17 amino acids. The V segment lost 0 bases and the J segment 2 bases; nucleotides outside the gene matches: 4. Germline V gene lookup returns CDR1 DFQATT and CDR2 SNEGSKA (reference sequence). CDR3 DNA sequence: TGCAGTGCTAGAGATGGGGGACTAGCGGGAACCTACAATGAGCAGTTCTTC. Translating gives CSARDGGLAGTYNEQFF.

In this sample, this clonotype turned up many times. The chain joins TRBV28 to TRBJ2-3; TRBD2 aligns across 8 bases. The CDR3 has 17 residues. CDR1 is MDHEN, CDR2 SYDVKM, per germline. Trimming cost V 8 bases and J 3 bases; bases outside gene matches: 16. Here the CDR3 DNA reads TGTGCCAGCCACCCAACTGTGGGACTAGTGATGACAGATACGCAGTATTTT. It yields the protein CASHPTVGLVMTDTQYF.